This TCR beta chain came from a study of shared clonotypes between healthy human individuals. Study-wide points: Richness estimates generally favored naive over memory subsets. Sharing across four donors was highest in naive CD4 (roughly 5%) and lowest in memory CD8 (about 0.4%). Sharing of clonotypes among donors was expected to vary with sequencing depth. Sampling covered nothing but blood. Tissue TCR repertoires likely differ from those found in blood.

The CDR3 is 13 residues long. Trimming left V 9 bases short and J 5 bases short, with 16 bases between. Per the germline V gene, CDR1 is SNHLY and CDR2 is FYNNEI. Clones were sequenced by immunoSEQ multiplex PCR, and TCRdb holds only the in-frame ones, with some missing. The data show fewer than 100,000 clones, about two thirds seen once. With respect to this clone: Antigen specificity is unknown.

The chain has TRBV2 and TRBJ1-1, with D hard to call. Sequences were obtained from memory CD8+ T cells sorted from blood. Subset given: CD45RO+ cells pooled with CCR7-negative TemRA cells. The sequence was obtained from a man aged 30 to 39 in good health. The chain's CDR3 is CASKREVGTEAFF. CDR3 DNA: TGTGCCAGTAAGCGGGAGGTTGGTACTGAAGCTTTCTTT.